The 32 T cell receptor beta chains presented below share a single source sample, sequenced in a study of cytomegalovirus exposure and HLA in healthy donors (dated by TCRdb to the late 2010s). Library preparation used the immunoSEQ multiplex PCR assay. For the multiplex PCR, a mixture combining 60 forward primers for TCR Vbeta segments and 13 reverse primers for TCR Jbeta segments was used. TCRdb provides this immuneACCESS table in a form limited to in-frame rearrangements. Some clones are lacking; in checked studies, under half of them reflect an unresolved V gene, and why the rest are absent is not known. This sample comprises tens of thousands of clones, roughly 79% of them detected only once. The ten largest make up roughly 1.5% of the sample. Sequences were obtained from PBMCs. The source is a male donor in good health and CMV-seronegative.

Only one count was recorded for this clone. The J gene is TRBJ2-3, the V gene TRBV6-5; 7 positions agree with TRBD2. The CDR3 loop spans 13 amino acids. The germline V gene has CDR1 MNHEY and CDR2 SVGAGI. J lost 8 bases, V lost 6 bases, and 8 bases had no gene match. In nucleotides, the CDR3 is TGTGCCAGCAGCCGGGGGGAAGGAGTTACGCAGTATTTT. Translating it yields CASSRGEGVTQYF.

CDR3 loop: CASSEINPGYTF. The CDR3 DNA reads TGTGCCAGCAGTGAAATAAATCCTGGCTACACCTTC. The chain links TRBV2 to TRBJ1-2; D is undetermined. Trimming shortened V by 2 bases and J by 7 bases, and 8 bases separated the two germline ends. The germline V gene has CDR1 SNHLY and CDR2 FYNNEI. The CDR3 runs to 12 residues.

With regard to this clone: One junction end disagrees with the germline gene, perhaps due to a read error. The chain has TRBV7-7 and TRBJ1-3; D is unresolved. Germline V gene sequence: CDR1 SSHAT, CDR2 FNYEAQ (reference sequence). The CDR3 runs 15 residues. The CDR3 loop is CASSHRRVLGNTIYF. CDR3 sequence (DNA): TGTGCTAGCAGCCACCGGCGGGTCTTGGGAAACACCATATATTTT.

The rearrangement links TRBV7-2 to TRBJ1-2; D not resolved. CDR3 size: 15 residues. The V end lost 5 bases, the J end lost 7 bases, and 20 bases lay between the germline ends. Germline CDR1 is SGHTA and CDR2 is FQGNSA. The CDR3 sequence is CASSPRPERAIGYTF. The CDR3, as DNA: TGTGCCAGCAGCCCGAGGCCTGAGAGGGCTATTGGCTACACCTTC. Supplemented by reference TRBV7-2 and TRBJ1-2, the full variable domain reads GAGVSQSPSNKVTEKGKDVELRCDPISGHTALYWYRQSLGQGLEFLIYFQGNSAPDKSGLPSDRFSAERTGGSVSTLTIQRTQQEDSAVYLCASSPRPERAIGYTFGSGTRLTVV.

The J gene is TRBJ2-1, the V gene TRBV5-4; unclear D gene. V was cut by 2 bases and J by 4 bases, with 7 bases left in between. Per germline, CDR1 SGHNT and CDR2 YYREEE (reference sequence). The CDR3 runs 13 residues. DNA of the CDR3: TGTGCCAGCAGCTTAAACGGGTACAATGAGCAGTTCTTC. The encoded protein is CASSLNGYNEQFF. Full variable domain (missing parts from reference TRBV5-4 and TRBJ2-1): ETGVTQSPTHLIKTRGQQVTLRCSSQSGHNTVSWYQQALGQGPQFIFQYYREEENGRGNFPPRFSGLQFPNYSSELNVNALELDDSALYLCASSLNGYNEQFFGPGTRLTVL.

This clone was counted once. The CDR3 nucleotides read TGTGCCAGCAGCCCAACCGGGGGGGGGCATCTTTACGAGCAGTACTTC. It codes for CASSPTGGGHLYEQYF. The V gene is TRBV7-2, the J gene TRBJ2-7; 8 positions agree with TRBD2. V was pared by 5 bases and J by 4 bases, with 13 bases of the junction left unmatched. The CDR3 consists of 16 residues. Looked up from germline, CDR1 is SGHTA and CDR2 is FQGNSA.

Here the CDR3 reads CASSLGPAGSADTQYF. The CDR3 DNA follows: TGTGCCAGCAGCTTAGGGCCGGCAGGGTCGGCAGATACGCAGTATTTT. The V gene is TRBV7-2, the J gene TRBJ2-3, with D maybe TRBD1 (5 bases). The CDR3 has 16 amino acids. The V gene's germline CDR1 is SGHTA and CDR2 FQGNSA. With 1 base removed from V and 4 bases from J, the gap between germline ends came to 15 bases.

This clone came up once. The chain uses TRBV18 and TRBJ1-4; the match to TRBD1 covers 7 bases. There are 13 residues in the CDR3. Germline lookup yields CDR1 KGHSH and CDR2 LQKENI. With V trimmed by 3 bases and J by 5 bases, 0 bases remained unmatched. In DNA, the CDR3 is TGTGCCAGCTCACCGACAGGGAATGAAAAACTGTTTTTT. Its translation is CASSPTGNEKLFF.

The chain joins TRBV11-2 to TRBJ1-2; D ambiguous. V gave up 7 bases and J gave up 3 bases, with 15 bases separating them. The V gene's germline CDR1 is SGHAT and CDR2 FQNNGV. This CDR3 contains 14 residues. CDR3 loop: CASTPSRWDYGYTF. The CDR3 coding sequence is TGTGCCAGCACCCCCTCGCGGTGGGACTATGGCTACACCTTC.

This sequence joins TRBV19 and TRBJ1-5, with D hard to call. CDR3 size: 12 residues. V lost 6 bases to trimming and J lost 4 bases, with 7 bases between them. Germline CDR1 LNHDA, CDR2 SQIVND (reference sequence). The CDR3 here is CASREENQPQHF. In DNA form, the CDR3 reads TGTGCCAGTAGAGAGGAAAATCAGCCCCAGCATTTT.

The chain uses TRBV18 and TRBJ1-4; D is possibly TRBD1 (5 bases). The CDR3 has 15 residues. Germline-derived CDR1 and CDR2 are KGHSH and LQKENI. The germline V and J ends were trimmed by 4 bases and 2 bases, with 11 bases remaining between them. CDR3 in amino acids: CASSRGGATNEKLFF. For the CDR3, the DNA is TGTGCCAGCTCACGCGGAGGGGCCACTAATGAAAAACTGTTTTTT.

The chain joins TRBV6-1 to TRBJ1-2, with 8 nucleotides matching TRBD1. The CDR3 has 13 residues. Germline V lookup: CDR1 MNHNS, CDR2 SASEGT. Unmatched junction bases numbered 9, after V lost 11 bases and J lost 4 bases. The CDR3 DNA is TGTGCCGGTAGACAGGGGCTCGGCTATGGCTACACCTTC. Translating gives CAGRQGLGYGYTF.

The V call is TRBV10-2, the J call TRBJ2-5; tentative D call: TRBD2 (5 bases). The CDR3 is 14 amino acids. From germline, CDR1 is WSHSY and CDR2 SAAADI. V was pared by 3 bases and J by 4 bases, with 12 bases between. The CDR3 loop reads CASSEFGEGETQYF. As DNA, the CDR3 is TGCGCCAGCAGTGAATTTGGCGAGGGAGAGACCCAGTACTTC.

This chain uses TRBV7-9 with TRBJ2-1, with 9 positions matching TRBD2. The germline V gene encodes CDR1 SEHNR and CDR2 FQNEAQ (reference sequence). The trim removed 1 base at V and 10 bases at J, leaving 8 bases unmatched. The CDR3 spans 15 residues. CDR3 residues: CASSLVGGGAGEQFF. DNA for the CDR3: TGTGCCAGCAGCTTAGTCGGCGGGGGGGCTGGAGAGCAGTTCTTC.

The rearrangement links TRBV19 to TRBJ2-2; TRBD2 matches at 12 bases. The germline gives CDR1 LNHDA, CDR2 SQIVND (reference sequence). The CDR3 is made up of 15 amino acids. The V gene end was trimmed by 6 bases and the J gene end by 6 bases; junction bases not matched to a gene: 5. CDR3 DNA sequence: TGTGCCAGTAGGTCTAGCGGGAGGGCAGCCGGGGAGCTGTTTTTT. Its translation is CASRSSGRAAGELFF.

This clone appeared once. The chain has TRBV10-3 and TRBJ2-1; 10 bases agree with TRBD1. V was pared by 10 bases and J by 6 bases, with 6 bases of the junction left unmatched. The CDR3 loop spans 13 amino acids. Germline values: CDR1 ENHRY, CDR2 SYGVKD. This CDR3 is CANWDRGFNEQFF. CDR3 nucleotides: TGTGCCAATTGGGACAGGGGCTTCAATGAGCAGTTCTTC.

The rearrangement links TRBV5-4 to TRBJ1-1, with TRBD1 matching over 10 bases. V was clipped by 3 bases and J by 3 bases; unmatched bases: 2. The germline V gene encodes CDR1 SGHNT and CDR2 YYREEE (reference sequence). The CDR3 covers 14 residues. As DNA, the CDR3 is TGTGCCAGCAGCTGGGACAGGGGAGACACTGAAGCTTTCTTT. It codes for CASSWDRGDTEAFF.

In DNA, the CDR3 is TGTGCCAGTACTCTTAGAGGGGGAGCCTACAATGAGCAGTTCTTC. It is translated as CASTLRGGAYNEQFF. The chain uses TRBV19 and TRBJ2-1; D is possibly TRBD1 (6 bases). This CDR3 has 15 residues. The V end lost 7 bases, the J end lost 2 bases, and 15 bases lay between the germline ends. Germline V lookup: CDR1 LNHDA, CDR2 SQIVND (reference sequence).

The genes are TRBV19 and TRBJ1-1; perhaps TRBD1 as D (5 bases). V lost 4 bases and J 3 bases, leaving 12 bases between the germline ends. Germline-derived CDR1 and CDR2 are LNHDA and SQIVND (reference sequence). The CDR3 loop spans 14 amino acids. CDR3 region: CASSTQGVYTEAFF. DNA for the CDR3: TGTGCCAGTAGTACTCAGGGCGTCTACACTGAAGCTTTCTTT.

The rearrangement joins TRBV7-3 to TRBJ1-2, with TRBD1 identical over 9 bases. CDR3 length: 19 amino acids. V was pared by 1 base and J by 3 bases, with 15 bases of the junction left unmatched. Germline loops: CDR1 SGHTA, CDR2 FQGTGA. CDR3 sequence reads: CASSLISRTGDTLDYGYTF. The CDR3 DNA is TGTGCCAGCAGCTTAATTTCTCGGACAGGGGATACCCTCGACTATGGCTACACCTTC.

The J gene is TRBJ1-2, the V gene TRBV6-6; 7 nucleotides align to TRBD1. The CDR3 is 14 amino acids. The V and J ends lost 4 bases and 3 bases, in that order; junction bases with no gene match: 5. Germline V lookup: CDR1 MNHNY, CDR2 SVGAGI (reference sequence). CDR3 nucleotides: TGTGCCAGCAGTTGGGCAGGGGGTGACTATGGCTACACCTTC. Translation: CASSWAGGDYGYTF.

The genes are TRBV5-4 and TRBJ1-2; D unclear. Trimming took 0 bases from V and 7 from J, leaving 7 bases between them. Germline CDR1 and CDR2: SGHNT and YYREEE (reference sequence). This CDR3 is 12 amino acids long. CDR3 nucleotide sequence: TGTGCCAGCAGCTTGGATCTGGCTGGCTACACCTTC. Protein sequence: CASSLDLAGYTF.

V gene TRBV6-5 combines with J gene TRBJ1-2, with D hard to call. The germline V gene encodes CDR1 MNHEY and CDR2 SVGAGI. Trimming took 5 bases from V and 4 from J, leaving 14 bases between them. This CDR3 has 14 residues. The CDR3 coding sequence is TGTGCCAGCAGTGAAGGAACAGTCTTCTATGGCTACACCTTC. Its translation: CASSEGTVFYGYTF.

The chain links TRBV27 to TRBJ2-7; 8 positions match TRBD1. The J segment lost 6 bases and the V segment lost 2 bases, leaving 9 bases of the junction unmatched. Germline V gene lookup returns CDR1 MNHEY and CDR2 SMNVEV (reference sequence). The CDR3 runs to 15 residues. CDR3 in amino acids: CASSLRAGGRGEQYF. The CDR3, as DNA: TGTGCCAGCAGTTTACGGGCAGGGGGCCGTGGCGAGCAGTACTTC.

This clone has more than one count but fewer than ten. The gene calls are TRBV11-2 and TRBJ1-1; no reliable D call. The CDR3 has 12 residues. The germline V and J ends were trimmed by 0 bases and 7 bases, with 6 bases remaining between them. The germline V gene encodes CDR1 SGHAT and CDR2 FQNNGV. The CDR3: CASSLEVSEAFF. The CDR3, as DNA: TGTGCCAGCAGCTTAGAAGTGAGTGAAGCTTTCTTT.

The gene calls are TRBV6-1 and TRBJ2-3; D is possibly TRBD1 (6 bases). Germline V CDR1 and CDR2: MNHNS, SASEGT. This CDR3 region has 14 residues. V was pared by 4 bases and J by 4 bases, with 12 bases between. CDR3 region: CASSGLQGADTQYF. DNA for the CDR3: TGTGCCAGCAGTGGTCTACAGGGTGCAGATACGCAGTATTTT.

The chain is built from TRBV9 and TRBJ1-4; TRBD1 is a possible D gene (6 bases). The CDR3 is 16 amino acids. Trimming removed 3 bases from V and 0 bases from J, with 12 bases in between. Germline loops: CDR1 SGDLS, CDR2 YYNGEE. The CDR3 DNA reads TGTGCCAGCAGCGGACCCACAGGGACAACTAATGAAAAACTGTTTTTT. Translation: CASSGPTGTTNEKLFF.

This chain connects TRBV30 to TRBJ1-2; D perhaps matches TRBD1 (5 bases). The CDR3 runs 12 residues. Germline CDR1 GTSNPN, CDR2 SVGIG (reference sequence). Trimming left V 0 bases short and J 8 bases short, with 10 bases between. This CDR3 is CAWSVSGAGYTF. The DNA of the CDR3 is TGTGCCTGGAGTGTGAGCGGGGCCGGCTACACCTTC. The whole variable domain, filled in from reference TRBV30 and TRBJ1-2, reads SQTIHQWPATLVQPVGSPLSLECTVEGTSNPNLYWYRQAAGRGLQLLFYSVGIGQISSEVPQNLSASRPQDRQFILSSKKLLLSDSGFYLCAWSVSGAGYTFGSGTRLTVV.

The CDR3 protein is CASSRDRVDNEQFF. CDR3 bases: TGTGCCAGCTCCCGGGACAGGGTGGACAATGAGCAGTTCTTC. The chain links TRBV18 to TRBJ2-1, with 9 nucleotides matching TRBD1. Germline trimming cut 6 bases from V and 5 bases from J; bases unmatched to any gene: 5. The CDR3 consists of 14 residues. The germline gives CDR1 KGHSH, CDR2 LQKENI.

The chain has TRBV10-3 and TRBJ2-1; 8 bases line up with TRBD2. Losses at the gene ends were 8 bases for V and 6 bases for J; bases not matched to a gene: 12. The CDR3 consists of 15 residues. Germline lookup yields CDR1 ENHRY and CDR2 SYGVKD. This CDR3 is CAIGGDGTRGNEQFF. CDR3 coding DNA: TGTGCCATCGGAGGGGATGGGACTAGGGGCAATGAGCAGTTCTTC.

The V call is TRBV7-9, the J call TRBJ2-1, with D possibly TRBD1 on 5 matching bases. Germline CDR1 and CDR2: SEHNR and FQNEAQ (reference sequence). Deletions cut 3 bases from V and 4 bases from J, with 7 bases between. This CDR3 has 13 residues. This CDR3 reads CASSLRQYNEQFF. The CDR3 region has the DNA TGTGCCAGCAGCTTGAGACAGTACAATGAGCAGTTCTTC.

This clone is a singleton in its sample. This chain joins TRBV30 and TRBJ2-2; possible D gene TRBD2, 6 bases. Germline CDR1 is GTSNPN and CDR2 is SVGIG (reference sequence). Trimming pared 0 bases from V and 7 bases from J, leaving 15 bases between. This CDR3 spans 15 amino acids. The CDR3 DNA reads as TGTGCCTGGAGTGTAGGGACTCTTGGGGGCGGGGAGCTGTTTTTT. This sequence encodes CAWSVGTLGGGELFF.